Described below is a single TCR beta chain sequence and its context. The source of the sample is a study of T cell responses to AZD1222 COVID-19 vaccine. Clones were sequenced by immunoSEQ multiplex PCR, and TCRdb holds only the in-frame ones, with some missing. The sample contains over 110,000 clones, roughly nine tenths of which appear only once. The V and J ends lost 5 bases and 5 bases respectively, with 12 bases between them. This CDR3 spans 12 amino acids. The germline CDR1 and CDR2 sequences are SQVTM and ANQGSEA. This TCR came from an adult who received the AZD1222 COVID-19 vaccine. V usage is TRBV29-1 and J usage is TRBJ1-1, with D possibly being TRBD1 (6 bases). Sequencing was performed on peripheral blood, taken 28 days after the second AZD1222 dose. As DNA, the CDR3 is TGCAGCGTTACAGGGTCGACTACTGAAGCTTTCTTT. This sequence encodes CSVTGSTTEAFF.